This is a list of T cell receptor beta chains from one sample in a study of shared clonotypes between healthy human individuals. The repertoire was sequenced with immunoSEQ multiplex PCR; TCRdb's copy has only in-frame clones and lacks some. This sample has approximately 720,000 clones, with about 90% found just once. The specimen was naive CD8+ T cells sorted from blood. The receptors were sampled from a man aged 25-40 years in good health. Both conserved end residues are part of each CDR3. A D gene is named only where the DNA matches it firmly. The size of a clone is reported for some rows only, either as once, few or many, or as a class for expanded clones.

d_call clone_size j_call v_call cdr3_nt cdr3_aa
NA NA TRBJ1-5 TRBV5-1 TGCGCCAGCAGCCCAGAGGGTCAGCCCCAGCATTTT CASSPEGQPQHF
NA NA TRBJ2-7 TRBV4-1 TGCGCCAGCAGCCAGGGTCTTAAGGGACTGACAGCCTACGAGCAGTACTTC CASSQGLKGLTAYEQYF
TRBD2 once TRBJ2-1 TRBV5-1 TGCGCCAGCAGCACGCAGGGACTAGCGGGAGCCACTGAGCAGTTCTTC CASSTQGLAGATEQFF
NA NA TRBJ2-6 TRBV6-1 TGTGCCAGCAGTGAATGGCGATCTGGGGCCAACGTCCTGACTTTC CASSEWRSGANVLTF
NA NA TRBJ2-1 TRBV13 TGTGCCAGCAGCTTGAAGGACCACATCTCCTACAATGAGCAGTTCTTC CASSLKDHISYNEQFF
TRBD1 NA TRBJ2-2 TRBV7-3 TGTGCCAGCAGCTTGACAGGGAGCGCCGGGGAGCTGTTTTTT CASSLTGSAGELFF
NA once TRBJ1-2 TRBV4-2 TGTGCCAGCAGCCAAGACAAGGGAGGATACGGCTACACCTTC CASSQDKGGYGYTF
NA NA TRBJ2-1 TRBV25-1 TGTGCCAGCAGTCTCCCCGGCCAGGAGGACTACAATGAGCAGTTCTTC CASSLPGQEDYNEQFF
NA once TRBJ2-1 TRBV28 TGTGCCAGCAGTTCCCCCGTCCTAGTAAGCTCCTACAATGAGCAGTTCTTC CASSSPVLVSSYNEQFF
NA NA TRBJ2-1 TRBV27 TGTGCCACTTCAGGTGCCTCCTACAATGAGCAGTTCTTC CATSGASYNEQFF
NA NA TRBJ2-7 TRBV5-1 TGCGCCAGCAGCTCGAACTCACCCTACGAGCAGTACTTC CASSSNSPYEQYF
TRBD2 once TRBJ2-1 TRBV28 TGTGCCACCCTGACTAGCGGGAAGGGTGAGCAGTTCTTC CATLTSGKGEQFF
NA NA TRBJ2-6 TRBV29-1 TGCAGCGTTGAAGGGGTCGGGGTGGCCGGGGCCAACGTCCTGACTTTC CSVEGVGVAGANVLTF
TRBD1 NA TRBJ2-7 TRBV18 TGTGCCAGCTCACCACGGGACAGGGGGTTACCCCAGCCCTACGAGCAGTACTTC CASSPRDRGLPQPYEQYF
NA once TRBJ1-2 TRBV5-8 TGTGCCAGCAGCTCTTTCGGGGGCTATGGCTACACCTTC CASSSFGGYGYTF
NA NA TRBJ1-2 TRBV5-1 TGCGCCAGCAGCTATTACCCCACCGGGGGGTTCGAAGTTTACGACTATGGCTACACCTTC CASSYYPTGGFEVYDYGYTF
NA NA TRBJ1-5 TRBV4-1 TGCGCCAGCAGCCAAGGCACGGACTTACTCAATCAGCCCCAGCATTTT CASSQGTDLLNQPQHF
NA NA TRBJ1-2 TRBV19 TGTGCCAGTAGTACCCCCTGGGAAAACGGGGGGTATGGCTACACCTTC CASSTPWENGGYGYTF
NA NA TRBJ2-2 TRBV5-1 TGCGCCAGCAGCCCGACTACAGGAATCACCGGGGAGCTGTTTTTT CASSPTTGITGELFF
NA NA TRBJ1-1 TRBV27 TGTGCCAGCAGTCCAACAGGGAACACTGAAGCTTTCTTT CASSPTGNTEAFF
TRBD1 NA TRBJ2-3 TRBV7-6 TGTGCCAGCAGCTTATCGGGTGAACAGGGGACGCAGTATTTT CASSLSGEQGTQYF
TRBD1 once TRBJ1-2 TRBV5-5 TGTGCCAGCAGCACCTTTGACAGGGTAGGGTATGGCTACACCTTC CASSTFDRVGYGYTF
TRBD1 NA TRBJ2-7 TRBV28 TGTGCCAGCACCATTCTTCCGGACAGGGGCTCCTACGAGCAGTACTTC CASTILPDRGSYEQYF
NA NA TRBJ2-5 TRBV28 TGTGCCAGCAGTTTTTATAGGGGCGCCTCCCAAGAGACCCAGTACTTC CASSFYRGASQETQYF
NA NA TRBJ2-1 TRBV11-2 TGTGCCAGCAGCTTAGTCCCTGGGAGCCGGGGCTCCTACAATGAGCAGTTCTTC CASSLVPGSRGSYNEQFF
TRBD1 NA TRBJ1-2 TRBV2 TGTGCCAGCAGGGACAGGGGGTCAAACTTC CASRDRGSNF
NA NA TRBJ2-2 TRBV7-9 TGTGCCAGCAGCGAGGGGCAGGGATCGAACACCGGGGAGCTGTTTTTT CASSEGQGSNTGELFF
TRBD1 once TRBJ2-2 TRBV5-1 TGCGCCAGCAGGGTACCTGGGACAGGGATGACCGGGGAGCTGTTTTTT CASRVPGTGMTGELFF
TRBD1 NA TRBJ2-7 TRBV27 TGTGCCAGCAGTGACCGGACAGGCACCTCCTACGAGCAGTACTTC CASSDRTGTSYEQYF
NA once TRBJ1-3 TRBV9 TGTGCCAGCAGGAGGGATTCTGGAAACACCATATATTTT CASRRDSGNTIYF
NA NA TRBJ2-2 TRBV7-9 TGTGCCAGCAGCCTACTAGGCGGGGAGCTGTTTTTT CASSLLGGELFF
NA NA TRBJ1-2 TRBV9 TGTGCCAGCAGCGTAGGAGGCCAGGGGCCTTATGGCTACACCTTC CASSVGGQGPYGYTF
TRBD2 NA TRBJ2-3 TRBV5-8 TGTGCCAGCAGCTCGGGGACTAGCGGGATGGCAGATACGCAGTATTTT CASSSGTSGMADTQYF
NA NA TRBJ2-7 TRBV7-9 TGTGCCAGCAGCTTGAGTGGAAACTACGAGCAGTACTTC CASSLSGNYEQYF
NA NA TRBJ2-5 TRBV7-9 TGTGCCAGCAGCCCGGCCCGAGGGTATCAAGAGACCCAGTACTTC CASSPARGYQETQYF
NA NA TRBJ1-2 TRBV30 TGTGCCTGGAGTTCGCCGGGACAAATAAACCCTCGGGATGGCTACACCTTC CAWSSPGQINPRDGYTF